Listed below are T cell receptor beta chains from one sample, sequenced in a study of quantifying T cell responses using KT2 cells. Each CDR3 protein gets one entry after TCRdb re-called the UMI-ligation and nested PCR reads with MiXCR. The table includes over 35,000 distinct CDR3 sequences, 15% to 20% detected once. Sequencing was done on a sample of PBMCs spiked with cells of the T cell clone KT2. These receptors were taken from a human donor. The CDR3 runs from the conserved cysteine through the conserved F or W. The D gene is left open where the match is weak. Expanded clones are given a class, and other clones once, few, many or no size at all.

j_call | d_call | clone_size | v_call | cdr3_aa | cdr3_nt
TRBJ1-1 | TRBD1 | once | TRBV5-4 | CASSRRQGNTEAFF | TGTGCCAGCAGCAGGAGACAGGGAAACACTGAAGCTTTCTTT
TRBJ2-1 | TRBD2 | - | TRBV20-1 | CSASLRGLAAYNEQFF | TGCAGTGCTAGCCTTAGGGGACTAGCGGCCTACAATGAGCAGTTCTTC
TRBJ1-3 | - | few | TRBV3-1 | CASSPARVSGNTIYF | TGTGCCAGCAGCCCGGCCAGGGTCTCTGGAAACACCATATATTTT
TRBJ2-5 | TRBD2 | few | TRBV20-1 | CSARGLGFGGAQYF | TGCAGTGCTAGGGGACTAGGATTTGGGGGGGCCCAGTACTTC
TRBJ2-7 | - | - | TRBV15 | CATSLRRDTYEQYF | TGTGCCACAAGCTTAAGACGGGACACTTACGAGCAGTACTTC
TRBJ2-3 | TRBD2 | - | TRBV4-2 | CASSPYGTSGLNTDTQYF | TGTGCCAGCAGCCCCTACGGGACTAGCGGGTTAAACACAGATACGCAGTATTTT
TRBJ2-7 | - | - | TRBV6-1 | CASSERGANEQYF | TGTGCCAGCAGTGAACGAGGGGCCAACGAGCAGTACTTC
TRBJ2-5 | - | - | TRBV29-1 | CSVGGVQETQYF | TGCAGCGTTGGAGGGGTCCAAGAGACCCAGTACTTC
TRBJ1-3 | TRBD1 | - | TRBV4-3 | CASSQVRGPGNTIYF | TGCGCCAGCAGCCAAGTCAGGGGGCCTGGAAACACCATATATTTT
TRBJ1-1 | TRBD1 | - | TRBV12-3/TRBV12-4 | CASSSDRGRAEAFF | TGTGCCAGCAGTTCCGACAGGGGGAGGGCTGAAGCTTTCTTT
TRBJ1-5 | - | - | TRBV20-1 | CSAREQGEISNQPQHF | TGCAGTGCTAGAGAACAGGGCGAAATTAGCAATCAGCCCCAGCATTTT
TRBJ2-1 | - | - | TRBV6-2/TRBV6-3 | CASSYIPGAITKQFF | TGTGCCAGCAGTTATATTCCGGGCGCGATAACTAAGCAGTTCTTC
TRBJ2-7 | - | few | TRBV10-3 | CAISEPHGVYEQYF | TGTGCCATCAGTGAACCTCACGGAGTCTACGAGCAGTACTTC
TRBJ2-3 | - | few | TRBV5-6 | CASSPTLGGTDTQYF | TGTGCCAGCAGCCCTACCCTCGGGGGCACAGATACGCAGTATTTT
TRBJ2-7 | - | many | TRBV12-3/TRBV12-4 | CASSLVGLGLNYEQYF | TGTGCCAGCAGTCTCGTTGGGCTCGGGCTTAACTACGAGCAGTACTTC
TRBJ2-5 | - | - | TRBV3-1 | CASSQDQTGLKETQYF | TGTGCCAGCAGCCAAGATCAGACGGGCTTGAAGGAGACCCAGTACTTC
TRBJ2-1 | TRBD2 | few | TRBV7-9 | CASSFRASGRVIDEQFF | TGTGCCAGCAGCTTCAGGGCTAGCGGGAGGGTTATCGATGAGCAGTTCTTC
TRBJ2-7 | TRBD2 | - | TRBV7-2 | CASSLRTSGSYEQYF | TGTGCCAGCAGCCTACGGACTAGCGGGAGCTACGAGCAGTACTTC
TRBJ2-5 | TRBD1 | - | TRBV27 | CASSYDRGETQYF | TGTGCCAGCAGTTACGACAGGGGTGAGACCCAGTACTTC
TRBJ1-1 | - | many | TRBV18 | CASSPASRRTEAFF | TGTGCCAGCTCACCAGCCTCAAGGAGGACTGAAGCTTTCTTT
TRBJ1-4 | TRBD1 | few | TRBV15 | CATSRDTAGGGEKLFF | TGTGCCACCAGCAGAGATACGGCAGGGGGAGGTGAAAAACTGTTTTTT
TRBJ1-1 | - | - | TRBV29-1 | CSARPSGVTEAFF | TGCAGCGCACGCCCCTCGGGGGTCACTGAAGCTTTCTTT
TRBJ2-5 | - | few | TRBV5-8 | CASSLGQGLRETQYF | TGTGCCAGCAGCTTGGGGCAGGGGCTTCGAGAGACCCAGTACTTC